The next 2 T cell receptor beta chains were all read from a single sample in a study of cytomegalovirus exposure and HLA in healthy donors. Both 60 Vbeta primers and 13 Jbeta primers went into the PCR. Clones were sequenced by immunoSEQ multiplex PCR, and TCRdb holds only the in-frame ones, with some missing. In the table there are some 190,000 clones, approximately 86% of which are singletons. Source material: PBMCs. These receptors were obtained from a woman in her 30s in good health and CMV-seronegative.

The J gene is TRBJ1-1, the V gene TRBV5-1; a weak D match, TRBD1 (6 bases). V was pared by 4 bases and J by 6 bases, with 16 bases between. The CDR3 sequence is 14 residues long. CDR1 and CDR2 from the germline V gene are SGHRS and YFSETQ. Here the CDR3 DNA reads TGCGCCAGCAGCCCGGGACACTTGAGGGCTGAAGCTTTCTTT. This codes for CASSPGHLRAEAFF.

This chain's CDR3 is CASSGDREGSNQPQHF. DNA of the CDR3: TGTGCCAGCAGTGGGGACAGGGAAGGGAGCAATCAGCCCCAGCATTTT. V usage is TRBV2 and J usage is TRBJ1-5; 9 bases are a match to TRBD1. Looked up from germline, CDR1 is SNHLY and CDR2 is FYNNEI. Germline trimming cut 4 bases from V and 1 base from J; bases unmatched to any gene: 5. This CDR3 has 16 residues.